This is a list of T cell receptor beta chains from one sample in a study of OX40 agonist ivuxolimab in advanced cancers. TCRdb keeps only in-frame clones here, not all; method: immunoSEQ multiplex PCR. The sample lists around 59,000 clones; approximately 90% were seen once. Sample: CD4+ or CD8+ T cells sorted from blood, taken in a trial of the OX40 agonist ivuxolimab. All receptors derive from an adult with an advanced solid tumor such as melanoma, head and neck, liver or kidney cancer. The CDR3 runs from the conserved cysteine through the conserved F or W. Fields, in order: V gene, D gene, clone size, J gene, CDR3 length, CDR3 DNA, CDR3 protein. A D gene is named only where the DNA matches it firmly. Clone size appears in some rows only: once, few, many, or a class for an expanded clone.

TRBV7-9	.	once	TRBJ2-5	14	TGTGCCAGCAGCCGCCCCTCGTACCAAGAGACCCAGTACTTC	CASSRPSYQETQYF
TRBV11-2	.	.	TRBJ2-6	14	TGTGCCAGCAGTTCCACCTCTGGGGCCAACGTCCTGACTTTC	CASSSTSGANVLTF
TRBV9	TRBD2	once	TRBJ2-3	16	TGTGCCAGCAGCCCCCAACTAGCGGGTGGTGAAGGTACGCAGTATTTT	CASSPQLAGGEGTQYF
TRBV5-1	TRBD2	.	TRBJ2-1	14	TGCGCCAGCAGCTTGACGGGAGGGCCATATGAGCAGTTCTTC	CASSLTGGPYEQFF
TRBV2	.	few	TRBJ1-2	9	TGTGCCATCAGGGATGGCTACACCTTC	CAIRDGYTF
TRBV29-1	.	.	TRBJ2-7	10	TGCAGCGTCGGAGGTAACGAGCAGTACTTC	CSVGGNEQYF
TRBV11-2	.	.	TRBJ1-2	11	TGTGCCAGCAGCTTAGCCCGGGGGTCGACCTTC	CASSLARGSTF
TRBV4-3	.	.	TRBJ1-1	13	TGCGCCAGCAGCCAAAATAGGGGGACTGAAGCTTTCTTT	CASSQNRGTEAFF
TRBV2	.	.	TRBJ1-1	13	TGTGCCAGCAGTAGGAGACCGGACACTGAAGCTTTCTTT	CASSRRPDTEAFF
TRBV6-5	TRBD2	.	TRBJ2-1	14	TGTGCCAGCAGTTACGCGGGAGAGGGTGGTGAGCAGTTCTTC	CASSYAGEGGEQFF
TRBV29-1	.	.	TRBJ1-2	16	.	CSVGPGQGINTGGYTF
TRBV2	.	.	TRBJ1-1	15	TGTGCCAGCACTACCCCGGGACTGACGAACACTGAAGCTTTCTTT	CASTTPGLTNTEAFF
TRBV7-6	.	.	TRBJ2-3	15	TGTGCCAGCAGGTCCATACAGGGAGGCACAGATACGCAGTATTTT	CASRSIQGGTDTQYF
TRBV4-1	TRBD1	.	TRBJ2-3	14	TGCGCCAGCAGCCTGACAGGGGGGTCAGATACGCAGTATTTT	CASSLTGGSDTQYF
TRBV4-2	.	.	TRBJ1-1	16	TGTGCCAGCAGCCAAAGAGGGGAACTTGGGAACACTGAAGCTTTCTTT	CASSQRGELGNTEAFF
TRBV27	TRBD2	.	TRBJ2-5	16	TGTGCCAGCAGTCCAGGGACTAGCGGGAAGCGAGAGACCCAGTACTTC	CASSPGTSGKRETQYF
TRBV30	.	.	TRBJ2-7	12	TGTGCCTGGAGTGAGGCCCTCTACGAGCAGTACTTC	CAWSEALYEQYF
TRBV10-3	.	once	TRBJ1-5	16	TGTGCCATCAGTGAGTTAGGACAGAATAGCAATCAGCCCCAGCATTTT	CAISELGQNSNQPQHF
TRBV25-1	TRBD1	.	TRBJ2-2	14	TGTGCCAGCAGGCGGGACAGGGGCTCCGGGGAGCTGTTTTTT	CASRRDRGSGELFF
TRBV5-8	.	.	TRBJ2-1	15	TGTGCCAGCAGCTTGGTCGGAGGGACCTACAATGAGCAGTTCTTC	CASSLVGGTYNEQFF
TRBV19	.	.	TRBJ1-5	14	TGTGCCAGTGTGATCCAGGGAGGCAATCAGCCCCAGCATTTT	CASVIQGGNQPQHF
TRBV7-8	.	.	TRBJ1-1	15	TGTGCCAGCAGCTTAAGGGGCAGGACGAACACTGAAGCTTTCTTT	CASSLRGRTNTEAFF
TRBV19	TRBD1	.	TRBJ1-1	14	TGTGCCAGTAGTATATCCAGGGGGTACACTGAAGCTTTCTTT	CASSISRGYTEAFF
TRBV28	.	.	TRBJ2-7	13	TGTGCCAGCTCCCCGGACATTTACTACGAGCAGTACTTC	CASSPDIYYEQYF
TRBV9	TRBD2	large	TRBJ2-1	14	TGTGCCAGCAGCGCTAGCGGGAACTACAATGAGCAGTTCTTC	CASSASGNYNEQFF
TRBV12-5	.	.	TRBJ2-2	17	TGTGCTAGTGGTTTGGAACAAGTACTTTGGGGCACCGGGGAGCTGTTTTTT	CASGLEQVLWGTGELFF
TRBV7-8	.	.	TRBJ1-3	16	TGTGCCAGCAGCTCCTCCGGGACCGTTCTCGGAAACACCATATATTTT	CASSSSGTVLGNTIYF
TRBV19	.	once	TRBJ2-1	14	TGTGCCAGTACCCGAGAGTATGGAAACAATGAGCAGTTCTTC	CASTREYGNNEQFF
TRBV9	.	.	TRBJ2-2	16	TGTGCCAGCAGCGTTCAGGGCGGTAAGAACACCGGGGAGCTGTTTTTT	CASSVQGGKNTGELFF
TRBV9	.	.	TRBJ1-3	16	TGTGCCAGCAGCGTCGGCGGTTTGGGTGGGGACAACACCATATATTTT	CASSVGGLGGDNTIYF
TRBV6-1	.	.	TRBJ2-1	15	TGTGCCAGCAGTGAAGGCCTAGGAGAAGTTCGTGAGCAGTTCTTC	CASSEGLGEVREQFF
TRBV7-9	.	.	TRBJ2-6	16	TGTGCCAGCAGCCGCGCTACCGTCTCTGGGGCCAACGTCCTGACTTTC	CASSRATVSGANVLTF
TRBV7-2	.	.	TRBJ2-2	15	TGTGCCAGCAGACTCGCGGACAGCCTCACCGGGGAGCTGTTTTTT	CASRLADSLTGELFF
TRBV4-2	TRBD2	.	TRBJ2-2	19	TGTGCCAGCAGCCAAGATATGCTAGCGGGAGGGCCCGGTACCGGGGAGCTGTTTTTT	CASSQDMLAGGPGTGELFF
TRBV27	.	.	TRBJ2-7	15	TGTGCCAGCAGTTTATCGGCCCCTTTTTCCTACGAGCAGTACTTC	CASSLSAPFSYEQYF
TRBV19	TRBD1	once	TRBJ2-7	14	TGTGCCAGTAGTGCCGGGACAGGGGGCTACGAGCAGTACTTC	CASSAGTGGYEQYF
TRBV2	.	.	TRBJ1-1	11	TGTGCCAGCGCCCGGAACACTGAAGCTTTCTTT	CASARNTEAFF
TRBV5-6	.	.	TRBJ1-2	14	TGTGCCAGCAGCTTGCTGGGTTGGAACTATGGCTACACCTTC	CASSLLGWNYGYTF
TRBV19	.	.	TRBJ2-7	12	TGTGCCAGTAGTGTCGTCGGGGGCGAGCAGTACTTC	CASSVVGGEQYF
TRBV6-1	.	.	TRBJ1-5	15	TGTGCCAGCAGTGAAAAGGAATATAGCAATCAGCCCCAGCATTTT	CASSEKEYSNQPQHF
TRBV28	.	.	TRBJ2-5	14	TGTGCCAGCAGGCCCTGGGGTTTTGGGGAGACCCAGTACTTC	CASRPWGFGETQYF
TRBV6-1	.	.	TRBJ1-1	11	TGTGCCAGCAGCAAGAACACTGAAGCTTTCTTT	CASSKNTEAFF
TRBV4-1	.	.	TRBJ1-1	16	TGCGCCAGCAGCCACCCTCGGGGGGGGCCGGACACTGAAGCTTTCTTT	CASSHPRGGPDTEAFF
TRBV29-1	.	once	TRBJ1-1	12	TGCAGCGTTGAACTTTCGGGAGCTGAAGCTTTCTTT	CSVELSGAEAFF
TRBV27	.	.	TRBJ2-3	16	TGTGCCAGCAGTTTATGGGCAGCGCCGAGCACAGATACGCAGTATTTT	CASSLWAAPSTDTQYF
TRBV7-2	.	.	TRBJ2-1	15	TGTGCCAGCAGTCTTCTAGCCCGGGAGCGTGATGAGCAGTTCTTC	CASSLLARERDEQFF
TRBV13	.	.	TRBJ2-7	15	TGTGCCAGCAGCTTAATCCAGGGTGGATACCACGAGCAGTACTTC	CASSLIQGGYHEQYF
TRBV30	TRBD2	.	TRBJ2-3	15	TGTGCCTGGAGTTCGGAGCGGGAGAAGACAGATACGCAGTATTTT	CAWSSEREKTDTQYF
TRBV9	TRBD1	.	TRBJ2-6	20	TGTGCCAGCAGCGTAGATAGGACAGGGGGCGAATATCCTGGGGCCAACGTCCTGACTTTC	CASSVDRTGGEYPGANVLTF
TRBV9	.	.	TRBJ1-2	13	TGTGCCAGCAGCGTAGATGGGGGCGGCGGCTACACCTTC	CASSVDGGGGYTF
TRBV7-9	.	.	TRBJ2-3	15	TGTGCCAGCAGCGGAAGCGGGGAGGGGGTAGATACGCAGTATTTT	CASSGSGEGVDTQYF
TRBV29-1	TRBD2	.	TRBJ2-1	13	TGCAGCCACGGGACTAGCGGTGACAATGAGCAGTTCTTC	CSHGTSGDNEQFF
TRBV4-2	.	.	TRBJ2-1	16	TGTGCCAGCAGCCAAGAGGTCGCTGCCTCCTACAATGAGCAGTTCTTC	CASSQEVAASYNEQFF
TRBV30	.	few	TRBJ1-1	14	TGTGCCTGGAGTGTAGCCTTGGGGGTTACTGAAGCTTTCTTT	CAWSVALGVTEAFF
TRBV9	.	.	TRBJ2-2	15	TGTGCCAGCAGCCCACGGACAACGAACACCGGGGAGCTGTTTTTT	CASSPRTTNTGELFF
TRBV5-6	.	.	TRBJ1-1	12	TGTGCCAGCAGCTTAGGCAGTACTGAAGCTTTCTTT	CASSLGSTEAFF
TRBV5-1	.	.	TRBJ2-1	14	TGCGCCAGCAGCTTGCTGCCAGCTTACAATGAGCAGTTCTTC	CASSLLPAYNEQFF